The entry below gives a single T cell receptor (beta chain) sequence along with its context. Being one base from a much bigger clone, this may be a read error. The diagnosis was founded upon clinical symptoms, serum thyroxine, TRAb, thyroid ultrasound and orbital computed tomography. RNA transcripts were the source from which TCR beta CDR3 regions were amplified. Second-round multiplex PCR followed a first-round RT-PCR using HTBI primers. MiXCR was run by TCRdb on the multiplex PCR reads, yielding one entry per CDR3 protein. The sample holds about 740,000 distinct CDR3 sequences; roughly 40% are singletons and the top ten take 44%. CDR3 size: 14 residues. The V gene's germline CDR1 is SQVTM and CDR2 ANQGSEA. The data were taken from a study of Graves' ophthalmopathy and Graves' hyperthyroidism. Turning to the study itself: Blood was drawn at initial diagnosis, before any treatment.

Source material: peripheral blood. The receptor comes from an adult man with Graves' ophthalmopathy. The J gene is TRBJ2-5, the V gene TRBV29-1, with D possibly matching TRBD1 (6 bases). CDR3 in DNA: TGCAGCGATGAAGGGGACATTATTCCACCCGTCGGCCGCTTC. Amino acids: CSDEGDIIPPVGRF.